The 3 T cell receptor beta chains reported below all come from one sample, sequenced in a study of T cells in Graves' hyperthyroidism and ophthalmopathy. RNA transcripts were the template for amplifying TCR beta CDR3 regions. With the HTBI primer set, the TCR CDR3 went through a first round of RT-PCR. TCRdb itself ran the multiplex PCR reads through MiXCR, one entry per CDR3 protein. Counted here are about 290,000 distinct CDR3 sequences, roughly an eighth occurring once; the ten biggest clones make up 7.9%. The sequencing input was blood. The receptors derive from a woman aged 40 to 55 with Graves' hyperthyroidism.

The table lists this clonotype with a few counts. The chain carries TRBV15 and TRBJ1-2, with D unresolved. CDR1 and CDR2 (germline): LNHNV, YYDKDF (reference sequence). This CDR3 contains 12 residues. Trimming removed 3 bases at V and 5 bases at J, with 7 bases between. The CDR3 region has the DNA TGTGCCACCAGCAGCCAAGGGTATGGCTACACCTTC. Translating it yields CATSSQGYGYTF.

In its sample, this clonotype was seen many times. The chain employs TRBV11-2 and TRBJ2-7; no clear D gene. The ends were cut back, 0 bases at V and 1 base at J, with 4 bases in the middle. Per the germline V gene, CDR1 is SGHAT and CDR2 is FQNNGV. The CDR3 loop spans 13 amino acids. CDR3 in DNA: TGTGCCAGCAGCTTAGACCCTTCCTACGAGCAGTACTTC. This gives the protein CASSLDPSYEQYF.

This clonotype showed up many times. The chain combines TRBV7-2 with TRBJ2-3, with TRBD1 matching over 7 bases. The junction had 6 bases not matched to a gene; V was cut back by 3 bases and J by 3 bases. The CDR3 runs to 15 residues. Germline V gene data show CDR1 as SGHTA and CDR2 as FQGNSA. The CDR3 is CASSFPTGKTDTQYF. The CDR3 nucleotides read TGTGCCAGCAGCTTTCCGACAGGGAAGACAGATACGCAGTATTTT.